This T cell receptor beta chain was identified during a study of post-analysis software for immune sequencing data. The wider study: The disease courses covered relapsing-remitting, secondary progressive and progressive-relapsing multiple sclerosis.

With respect to this clonotype: Antigen unknown.

The library was made from cDNA and included unique molecular identifiers. Some 500,000 cDNA molecules were recovered from an input of about 0.9 to 10 million T cells. TCRdb independently ran MiXCR on the PCR reads; one entry per CDR3 protein. This table holds about 380,000 distinct CDR3 sequences, about a third found once. Germline CDR1 is DFQATT and CDR2 is SNEGSKA (reference sequence). The V gene lost 6 bases and the J gene lost 1 base, with 12 bases spanning the gap. The length of the CDR3 is 13 residues. Broader study findings: Relative to controls, patients with multiple sclerosis showed significantly lower normalized Chao1 diversity. With F measure, samples from one preparation batch clustered together strongly. Patients used about 5 TRBV segments, including TRBV5-6, TRBV5-1 and TRBV20-1, more often than controls.

The receptor was isolated from a girl aged 5-17 years with multiple sclerosis. The sequencing sample was made of blood. The chain has TRBV20-1 and TRBJ1-2; no definite D call. CDR3 residues: CSAPLWDNYGYTF. The CDR3 bases are TGCAGTGCCCCCCTTTGGGATAACTATGGCTACACCTTC.